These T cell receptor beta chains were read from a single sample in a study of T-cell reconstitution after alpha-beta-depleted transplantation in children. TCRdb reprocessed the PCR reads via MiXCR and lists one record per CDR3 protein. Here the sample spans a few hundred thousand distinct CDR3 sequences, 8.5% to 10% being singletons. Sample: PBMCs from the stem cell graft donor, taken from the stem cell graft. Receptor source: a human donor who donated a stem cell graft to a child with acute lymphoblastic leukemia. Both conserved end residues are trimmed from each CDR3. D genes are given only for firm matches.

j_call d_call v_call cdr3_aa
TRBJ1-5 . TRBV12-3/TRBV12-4 ASSFRDGASPQH
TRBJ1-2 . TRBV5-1 ASSSDSLPYGYT
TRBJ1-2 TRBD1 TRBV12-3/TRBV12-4 ASSLGQGSLHGYT
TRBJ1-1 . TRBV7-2 ASSLVWTANTEAF
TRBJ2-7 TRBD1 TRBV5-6 ASSSGTGREQY
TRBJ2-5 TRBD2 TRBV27 ASREGLAGVETQY
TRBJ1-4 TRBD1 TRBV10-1 ASRRGQGANATNEKLF
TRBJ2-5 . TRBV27 ASSRLPGIGQETQY
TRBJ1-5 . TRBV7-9 ASSEPGHVNQPQH
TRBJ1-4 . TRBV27 ASSPQTNEKLF
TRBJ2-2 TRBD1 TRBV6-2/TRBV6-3 ASSYSILSRPIWDRGTGELF
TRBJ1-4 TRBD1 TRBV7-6 ASSIATGGLGEKLF
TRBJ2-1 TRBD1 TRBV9 ASSATSGQRQF
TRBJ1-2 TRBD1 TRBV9 ASSEQGAKNYGYT
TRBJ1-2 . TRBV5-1 ASSLFAGEEGYT
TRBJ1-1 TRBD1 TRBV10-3 AISGGLDRGTEAF
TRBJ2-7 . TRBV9 ASSVENDISYEQY
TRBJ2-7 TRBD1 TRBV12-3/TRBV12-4 ASIPGTGFHEQY
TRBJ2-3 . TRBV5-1 ASSSDQIWTDTQY
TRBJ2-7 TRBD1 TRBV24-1 ATSGNRDRDSYEQY
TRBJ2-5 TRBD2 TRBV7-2 ASSRLAGVQETQY
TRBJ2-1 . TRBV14 ASSQRGRGNEQF
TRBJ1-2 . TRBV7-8 ASSLDRMGRYNYGYT
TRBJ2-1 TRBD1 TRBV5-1 ASSPWTGGLF
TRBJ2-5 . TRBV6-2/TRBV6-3 ASTPWGSKETQY
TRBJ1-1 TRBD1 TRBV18 ASSAMTGRSLDTEAF
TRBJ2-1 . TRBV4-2 ASSQETGLNNEQF
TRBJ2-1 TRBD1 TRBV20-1 SADQGTGDNEQF
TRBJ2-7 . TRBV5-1 ASSVSGAPYEQY
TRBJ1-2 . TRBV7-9 ASSRDFDRNYGYT
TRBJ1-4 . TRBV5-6 ASSLETGRHEKLF
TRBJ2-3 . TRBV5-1 ASSLRRREGDTQY
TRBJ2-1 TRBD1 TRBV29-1 SVEDHRGLPREQF
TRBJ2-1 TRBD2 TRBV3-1 ASSQGGGTSGGPTYNEQF
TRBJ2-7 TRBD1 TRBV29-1 SVVGPDGQGGSYEQY
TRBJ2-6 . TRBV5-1 ASSSDPGSSGANVLT
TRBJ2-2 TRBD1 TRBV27 ARRDRGYTGELF
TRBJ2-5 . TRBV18 ASSLDVGQETQY
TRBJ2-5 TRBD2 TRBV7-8 ASNKAPAGAQETQY
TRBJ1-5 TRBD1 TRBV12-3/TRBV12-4 ASSFSPGGTNQPQH
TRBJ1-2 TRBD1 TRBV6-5 ASSYRGRGDYGYT
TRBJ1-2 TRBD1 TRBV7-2 ASSYGTGDGYT
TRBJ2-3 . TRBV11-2 ASSSRPADTQY
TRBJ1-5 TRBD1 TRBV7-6 ASSSTGEVNQPQH
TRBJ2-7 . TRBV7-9 ASSKKFDRSYEQY
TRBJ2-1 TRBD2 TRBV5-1 ASSLSAGSSYNEQF
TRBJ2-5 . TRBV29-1 SVGGTVQETQY
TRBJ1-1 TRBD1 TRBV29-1 SGGQAQNTEAF